This TCR beta chain was profiled in a study of ipilimumab plus nivolumab after autologous stem cell transplantation. The assay was immunoSEQ multiplex PCR, and TCRdb's table has in-frame clones only and misses some. This sample has 77,000 or so clones, with more than 80% found just once. Sequencing was performed on PBMCs, taken in a trial of ipilimumab plus nivolumab as post-transplant consolidation. This receptor was obtained from a male donor with diffuse large B-cell lymphoma.

For the CDR3, the DNA is TGTGCCAGCTCGGGGACCGGGACGGTTGCTTTCTTT. It translates to CASSGTGTVAFF. V usage is TRBV18 and J usage is TRBJ1-1; tentatively, D is TRBD1 (5 bases). CDR1 KGHSH and CDR2 LQKENI come from the germline V gene. This CDR3 spans 12 amino acids. Trimming cost V 6 bases and J 11 bases, with 16 bases left between them.